What follows is one T cell receptor (beta chain) and its context. The sample is drawn from a study of OX40 agonist ivuxolimab in advanced cancers. Study overall: In this trial design, patients received ivuxolimab intravenously at 0.01 to 10 mg/kg every 2 weeks. From 23 to 79 years was the age range, with a mean of roughly 59 years, and nearly 85% were male.

Here immunoSEQ multiplex PCR was the method, and the copy in TCRdb shows in-frame clones only, minus some. The table includes 60,000 to 80,000 clones, around 85% detected once. The CDR3 spans 16 residues. The ends lost 3 bases at V and 4 bases at J; junction bases unmatched: 4. CDR1 is MNHEY, CDR2 SMNVEV, per germline (reference sequence). Sequenced here: CD4+ or CD8+ T cells sorted from blood, sampled in a trial of the OX40 agonist ivuxolimab. V gene TRBV27 combines with J gene TRBJ1-6; TRBD1 matches 9 bases. This clonotype was sampled from an adult with an advanced solid tumor such as melanoma, head and neck, liver or kidney cancer. DNA of the CDR3: TGTGCCAGCAGTTTCAACAGGGGGCAATATAATTCACCCCTCCACTTT. Its translation is CASSFNRGQYNSPLHF.